A selection of T cell receptor beta chains follows, all from one sample in a study of cytomegalovirus exposure and HLA in healthy donors. Sequencing was performed with immunoSEQ multiplex PCR; in TCRdb, only in-frame clones are kept and a portion is missing. Found here are a few hundred thousand clones, about nine tenths of them singletons; the top ten hold roughly 1.6%. Specimen: PBMCs. Receptors originate from a girl aged 2 to 9 in good health and CMV-seronegative. CDR3s include the opening cysteine and the closing phenylalanine or tryptophan. D genes are given only for firm matches. Part of the rows lack a size; the others show once, few, many or a class for expanded clones.

J gene,V gene,D gene,clone size,CDR3 DNA,CDR3 protein
TRBJ2-5,TRBV5-6,TRBD1,.,TGTGCCAGCAGCGGGGACAGGGCCCTCCAAGAGACCCAGTACTTC,CASSGDRALQETQYF
TRBJ1-4,TRBV7-9,TRBD1,.,TGTGCCAGCAGCCCCCTGACAGGGGAGGGTGAAAAACTGTTTTTT,CASSPLTGEGEKLFF
TRBJ2-1,TRBV7-8,.,.,TGTGCCAGCAGTCGGGACTCTGAGCAGTTCTTC,CASSRDSEQFF
TRBJ2-1,TRBV5-1,TRBD2,.,TGCGCCAGCAGCATAAGACTAGCGGGGTACAATGAGCAGTTCTTC,CASSIRLAGYNEQFF
TRBJ2-1,TRBV5-6,.,.,TGTGCCAGCAGCTCGGGACTTTCCCGCTACAATGAGCAGTTCTTC,CASSSGLSRYNEQFF
TRBJ2-7,TRBV15,.,.,TGTGCCACCAGGGCCCCGGGTTACGAGCAGTACTTC,CATRAPGYEQYF
TRBJ1-6,TRBV5-1,.,.,TGCGCCAGCAGCTTGCCAGGGGAGGGTTCACCCCTCCACTTT,CASSLPGEGSPLHF
TRBJ2-7,TRBV5-1,.,.,TGCGCCAGCAGCCCCTCGGACTTCTACGAGCAGTACTTC,CASSPSDFYEQYF
TRBJ1-1,TRBV30,.,.,TGTGCCTGGAGCTTGGCCTCGAACACTGAAGCTTTCTTT,CAWSLASNTEAFF
TRBJ1-1,TRBV29-1,.,.,TGCAGCGTTCCCCGCGTGACAGGAATGGGGAACATGACCACTGAAGCTTTCTTT,CSVPRVTGMGNMTTEAFF
TRBJ2-3,TRBV15,.,.,TGTGCCACCAGCAGAGACCCGGATACGCAGTATTTT,CATSRDPDTQYF
TRBJ2-1,TRBV10-1,TRBD2,.,TGCGCCAGCAGTGAGGGCGAATACAATAGCCATAGCGGGAGGGCCGTCAATGAGCAGTTCTTC,CASSEGEYNSHSGRAVNEQFF
TRBJ2-7,TRBV27,.,.,TGTGCCAGCAGTCCGATAGCGGCAGGGTACTACGAGCAGTACTTC,CASSPIAAGYYEQYF
TRBJ2-2,TRBV11-3,TRBD2,.,TGTGCCAGCAGCTTTGCGGGAGGGCCCGGGGAGCTTTTTTTT,CASSFAGGPGELFF
TRBJ1-1,TRBV5-1,TRBD1,once,TGCGCCAGCCGGACAGGGATGAACACTGAAGCTTTCTTT,CASRTGMNTEAFF
TRBJ2-5,TRBV6-4,TRBD1,.,TGTGCCAGCAGCGGACAGGGGGCGCGGGAGACCCAGTACTTC,CASSGQGARETQYF
TRBJ2-2,TRBV29-1,TRBD1,.,TGCAGCGTGAACAGGGGAGCCACCGGGGAGCTGTTTTTT,CSVNRGATGELFF
TRBJ2-7,TRBV10-3,TRBD1,.,TGTGCCATCAGTGAGTCTGGGAGACAGGGCGGTGACGAGCAGTACTTC,CAISESGRQGGDEQYF
TRBJ2-7,TRBV6-5,TRBD2,.,TGTGCCAGCAGTCGCAGCGGGAACTACGAGCAGTACTTC,CASSRSGNYEQYF
TRBJ2-2,TRBV29-1,.,.,TGCAGCGTCGGGGGGGACAGCGGGGAGCTGTTTTTT,CSVGGDSGELFF
TRBJ1-1,TRBV18,.,.,TGTGCCAGCTCAGACAGTCAGAACACTGAAGCTTTCTTT,CASSDSQNTEAFF
TRBJ2-7,TRBV9,.,.,TGTGCCAGCAGCGTAGGACTAGTGGGCGTCTACGAGCAGTACTTC,CASSVGLVGVYEQYF
TRBJ2-5,TRBV30,.,.,TGTGCCTGGAGTGTACCTGAGGTCTCGGTGACCCAGTACTTC,CAWSVPEVSVTQYF
TRBJ1-5,TRBV27,.,.,TGTGCCAGCAGTTACACAGGGCCTCAGCCCCAGCATTTT,CASSYTGPQPQHF
TRBJ1-1,TRBV9,.,few,TGTGCCAGCAGCGTAGACTGGGGAGTCACTGAAGCTTTCTTT,CASSVDWGVTEAFF
TRBJ1-6,TRBV9,TRBD1,.,TGTGCCAGCAGCGCGGGACAGCCAAATTCACCCCTCCACTTT,CASSAGQPNSPLHF
TRBJ1-1,TRBV7-2,.,once,TGTGCCAGCAGCTTAGAGAGGAACACTGAAGCTTTCTTT,CASSLERNTEAFF
TRBJ2-1,TRBV9,TRBD2,.,TGTGCCAGCAGCGCCAGCGGGAGGGCCGTCGATGAGCAGTTCTTC,CASSASGRAVDEQFF
TRBJ2-7,TRBV6-5,TRBD1,few,TGTGCCAGCAGCTGGGACAGCCGAACCTACGAGCAGTACTTC,CASSWDSRTYEQYF
TRBJ1-2,TRBV15,TRBD1,.,TGTGCCACCTGGGACAGCTTCTATGGCTACACCTTC,CATWDSFYGYTF
TRBJ2-7,TRBV30,.,.,TGTGCCTGGAGACCCCGGGATTTAGATTCCTACGAGCAGTACTTC,CAWRPRDLDSYEQYF
TRBJ2-3,TRBV30,TRBD2,.,TGTGCCTGGCGGGGACTAGTTGGTGGTACGCAGTATTTT,CAWRGLVGGTQYF
TRBJ2-4,TRBV9,.,.,TGTGCCAGCAGCCCAGAACCTTTTGTGAAAAACATTCAGTACTTC,CASSPEPFVKNIQYF